This note documents a single T cell receptor (beta chain) sequence. This entry is derived from a study of blood T cell repertoires in COVID-19. TCRdb's table, derived via immunoSEQ multiplex PCR, lists solely in-frame clones and lacks some. The table has 300,000 to 450,000 clones, approximately 91% seen once; the top ten hold just over 1%. V lost 6 bases to trimming and J lost 6 bases; unmatched junction nucleotides: 8. The germline gives CDR1 MNHEY, CDR2 SVGAGI. The CDR3 has 14 amino acids. This study enrolled people aged roughly 18 to 89 from about two dozen US geographic areas. Cohort allocation depended upon clinical history that participants reported.

This chain links TRBV6-5 with TRBJ1-5; TRBD1 aligns across 7 bases. Sequenced input: PBMCs or T cells enriched from blood (not recorded which). This clonotype was obtained from a woman aged 25-40 years who had been exposed to COVID-19. CDR3 sequence: CASRNTGVGQPQHF. The CDR3 region has the DNA TGTGCCAGCAGAAATACAGGGGTTGGTCAGCCCCAGCATTTT.